A selection of T cell receptor beta chains follows, all from one sample in a study of CD8+ T cells in alopecia areata. TCRdb's copy holds only in-frame clones and misses some; the assay was immunoSEQ multiplex PCR. The table shows 3,500 or so clones, with about 68% occurring only once. The sequencing here drew on skin, taken at week 24, from a patient treated with tofacitinib. The receptors shown here come from a human donor with alopecia areata. CDR3s leave out the opening cysteine and the closing phenylalanine or tryptophan. Each record gives: J gene, V gene, CDR3 protein.

TRBJ2-7	TRBV5-1	ASSFDGGSSYEQY
TRBJ2-3	TRBV27	ASSSTSVTDTQY
TRBJ2-2	TRBV29-1	SGLDTTSKGGRAGELF
TRBJ2-1	TRBV2	ATGVRTSGGRHPLDEQF
TRBJ2-5	TRBV29-1	SVLSRLAGETQY
TRBJ1-1	TRBV11-2	ASSLGPEAF
TRBJ2-5	TRBV29-1	SVEEITQETQY
TRBJ1-6	TRBV28	ASRGRTGTLANSPLH
TRBJ1-4	TRBV9	ASSAGTGTNEKLF
TRBJ1-4	TRBV5-4	ASSSAHRGLNEKLF
TRBJ1-1	TRBV27	ASSLGSNTEAF
TRBJ2-1	TRBV30	AWAGLGLTYNEQF
TRBJ1-6	TRBV6-1	ASRQGGSPLH
TRBJ1-1	TRBV19	ASSMRQKAEAF
TRBJ2-3	TRBV6-1	ASTGLAGVLDTQY
TRBJ2-7	TRBV20-1	SALRGEQY
TRBJ1-2	TRBV19	ASSWTGQGET
TRBJ1-5	TRBV19	ASSPGGHLTARNQPQH
TRBJ1-1	TRBV11-1	ASRRGRGTDEAF
TRBJ2-7	TRBV11-2	ASSSDPLYSYEQY
TRBJ1-2	TRBV29-1	SASTTGQDYT
TRBJ1-2	TRBV5-1	ASSRGPNYGYT
TRBJ1-2	TRBV18	ASSPGQGAGYT
TRBJ2-7	TRBV5-6	ASSSIAGGKYEQY
TRBJ2-2	TRBV6-5	ASTTWGDGTGELF
TRBJ2-6	TRBV6-4	ASSPGVGANVLT
TRBJ2-5	TRBV30	AWNRGFQETQY
TRBJ1-1	TRBV11-2	ASSPGHYTEAF
TRBJ2-6	TRBV30	AWFHRATGANVLT
TRBJ1-5	TRBV19	ASRTLGQTSNQLQH
TRBJ1-2	TRBV27	ASSETGTYGYT
TRBJ1-6	TRBV30	AWSRGDVEPLH
TRBJ1-1	TRBV7-2	ASDATQNTEAF
TRBJ2-1	TRBV10-2	ASRLGNEQF
TRBJ2-1	TRBV4-2	ASSRESGGAYNEQF
TRBJ2-2	TRBV30	AWTTVSGGAYTGELF
TRBJ2-2	TRBV4-1	ASSQGTQNTGELF
TRBJ2-1	TRBV2	ASRTGDSNLNNEQF
TRBJ2-7	TRBV4-3	ASSQEVGGRANEQY
TRBJ1-2	TRBV7-2	ASSLDQGHYGYT
TRBJ1-1	TRBV2	ASSGMGRLNTEAF
TRBJ2-7	TRBV7-6	ASSLVGQGHEQY
TRBJ1-5	TRBV6-5	ASSDPGQPQH
TRBJ1-2	TRBV10-2	ASSESGLDGYT
TRBJ2-4	TRBV5-5	ASSLFAGGKNIQY
TRBJ2-1	TRBV11-1	ASSYRVSSYNEQF
TRBJ1-1	TRBV7-9	ASNQGGMTEAF